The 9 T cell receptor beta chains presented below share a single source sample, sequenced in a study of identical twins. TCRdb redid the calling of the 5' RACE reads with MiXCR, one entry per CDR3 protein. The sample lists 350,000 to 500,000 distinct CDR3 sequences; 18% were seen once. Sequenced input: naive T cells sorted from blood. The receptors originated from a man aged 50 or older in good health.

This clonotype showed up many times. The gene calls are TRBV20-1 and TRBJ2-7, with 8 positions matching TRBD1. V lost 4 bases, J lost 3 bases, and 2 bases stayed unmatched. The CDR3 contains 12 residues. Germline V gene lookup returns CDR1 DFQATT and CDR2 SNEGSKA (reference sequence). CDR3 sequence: CSATDRGYEQYF. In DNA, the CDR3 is TGCAGTGCTACCGACAGGGGCTACGAGCAGTACTTC.

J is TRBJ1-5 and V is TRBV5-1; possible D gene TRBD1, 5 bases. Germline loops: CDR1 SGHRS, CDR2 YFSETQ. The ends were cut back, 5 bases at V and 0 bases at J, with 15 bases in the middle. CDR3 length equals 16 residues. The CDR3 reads CASRIGRENSNQPQHF. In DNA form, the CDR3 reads TGCGCCAGCAGGATCGGCAGGGAAAATAGCAATCAGCCCCAGCATTTT.

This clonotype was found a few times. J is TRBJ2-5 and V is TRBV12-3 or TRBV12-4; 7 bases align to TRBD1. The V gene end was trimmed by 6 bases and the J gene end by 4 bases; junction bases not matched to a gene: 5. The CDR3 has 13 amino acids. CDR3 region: CASRATGAETQYF. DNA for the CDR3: TGTGCCAGCAGAGCCACAGGGGCAGAGACCCAGTACTTC.

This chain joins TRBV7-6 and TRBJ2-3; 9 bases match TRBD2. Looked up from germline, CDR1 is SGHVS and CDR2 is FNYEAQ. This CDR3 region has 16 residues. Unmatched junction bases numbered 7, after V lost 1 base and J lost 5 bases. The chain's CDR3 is CASSLVLRGGGDTQYF. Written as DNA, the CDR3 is TGTGCCAGCAGCTTAGTCTTGCGGGGGGGCGGAGATACGCAGTATTTT.

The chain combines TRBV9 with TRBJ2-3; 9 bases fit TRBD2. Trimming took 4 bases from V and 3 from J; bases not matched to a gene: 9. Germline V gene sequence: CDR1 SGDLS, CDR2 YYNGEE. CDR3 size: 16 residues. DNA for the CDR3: TGTGCCAGCAGCAATCCGGGACTAGCAGGAACAGATACGCAGTATTTT. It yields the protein CASSNPGLAGTDTQYF.

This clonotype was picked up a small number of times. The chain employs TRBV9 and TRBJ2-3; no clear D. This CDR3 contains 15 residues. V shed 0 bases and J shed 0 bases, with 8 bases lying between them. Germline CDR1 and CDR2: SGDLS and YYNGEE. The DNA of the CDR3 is TGTGCCAGCAGCGTAGCCAGAACTAGCACAGATACGCAGTATTTT. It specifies CASSVARTSTDTQYF.

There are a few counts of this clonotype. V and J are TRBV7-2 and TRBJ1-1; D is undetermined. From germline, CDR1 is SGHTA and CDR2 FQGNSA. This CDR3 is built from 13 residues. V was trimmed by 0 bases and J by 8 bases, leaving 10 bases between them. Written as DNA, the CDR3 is TGTGCCAGCAGCTTAGCCGGCGAAAGAGAAGCTTTCTTT. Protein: CASSLAGEREAFF.

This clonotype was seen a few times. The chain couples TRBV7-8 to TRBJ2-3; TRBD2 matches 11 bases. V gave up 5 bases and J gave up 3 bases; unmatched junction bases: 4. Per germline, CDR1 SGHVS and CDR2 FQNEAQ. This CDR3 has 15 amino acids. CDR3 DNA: TGTGCCAGCAGCCTTAGCGGGAGGGTAACAGATACGCAGTATTTT. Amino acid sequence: CASSLSGRVTDTQYF.

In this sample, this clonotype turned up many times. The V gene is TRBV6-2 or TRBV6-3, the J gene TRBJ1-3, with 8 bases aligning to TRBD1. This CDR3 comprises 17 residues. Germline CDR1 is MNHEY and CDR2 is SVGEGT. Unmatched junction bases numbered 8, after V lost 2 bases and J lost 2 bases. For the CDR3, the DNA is TGTGCCAGCAGTTACCCAACAGGGGGTTCAACTGGAAACACCATATATTTT. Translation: CASSYPTGGSTGNTIYF.